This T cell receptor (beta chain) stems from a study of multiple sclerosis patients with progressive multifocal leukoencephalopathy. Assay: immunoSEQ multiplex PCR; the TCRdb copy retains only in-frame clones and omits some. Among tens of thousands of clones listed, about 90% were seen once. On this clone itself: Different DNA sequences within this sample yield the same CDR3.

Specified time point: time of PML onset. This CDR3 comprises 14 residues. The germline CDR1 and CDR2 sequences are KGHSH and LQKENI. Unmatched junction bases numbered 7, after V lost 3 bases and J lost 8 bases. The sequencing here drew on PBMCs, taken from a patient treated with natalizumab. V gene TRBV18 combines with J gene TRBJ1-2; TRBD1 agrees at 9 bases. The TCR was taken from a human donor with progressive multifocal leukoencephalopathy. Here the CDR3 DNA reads TGTGCCAGCTCACCGGGACAGGGCCTTGTAGGCTACACCTTC. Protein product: CASSPGQGLVGYTF.